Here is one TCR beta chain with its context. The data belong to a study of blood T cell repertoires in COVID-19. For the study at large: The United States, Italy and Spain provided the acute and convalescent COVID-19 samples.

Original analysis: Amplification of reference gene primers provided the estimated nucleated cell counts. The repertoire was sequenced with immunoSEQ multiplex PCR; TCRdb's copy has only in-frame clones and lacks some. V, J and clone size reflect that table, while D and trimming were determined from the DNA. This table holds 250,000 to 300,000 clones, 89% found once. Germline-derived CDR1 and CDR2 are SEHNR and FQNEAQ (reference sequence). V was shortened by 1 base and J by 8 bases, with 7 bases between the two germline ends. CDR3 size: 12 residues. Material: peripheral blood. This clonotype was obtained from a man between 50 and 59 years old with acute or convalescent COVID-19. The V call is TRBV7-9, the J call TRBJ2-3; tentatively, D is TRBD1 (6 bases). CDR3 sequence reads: CASSLEGGTQYF. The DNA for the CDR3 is TGTGCCAGCAGCTTAGAAGGGGGTACGCAGTATTTT. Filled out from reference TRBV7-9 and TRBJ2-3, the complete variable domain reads DTGVSQNPRHKITKRGQNVTFRCDPISEHNRLYWYRQTLGQGPEFLTYFQNEAQLEKSRLLSDRFSAERPKGSFSTLEIQRTEQGDSAMYLCASSLEGGTQYFGPGTRLTVL.